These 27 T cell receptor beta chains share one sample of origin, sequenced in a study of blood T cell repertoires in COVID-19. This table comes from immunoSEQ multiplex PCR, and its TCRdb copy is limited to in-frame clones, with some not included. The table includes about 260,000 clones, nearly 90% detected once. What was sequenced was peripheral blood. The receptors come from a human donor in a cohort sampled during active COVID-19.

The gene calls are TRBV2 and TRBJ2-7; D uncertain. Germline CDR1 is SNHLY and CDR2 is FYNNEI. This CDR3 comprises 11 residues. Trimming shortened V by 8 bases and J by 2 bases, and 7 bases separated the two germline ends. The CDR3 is CASGVTYEQYF. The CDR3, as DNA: TGTGCCAGCGGAGTTACCTACGAGCAGTACTTC. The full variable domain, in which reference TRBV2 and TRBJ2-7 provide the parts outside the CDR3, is EPEVTQTPSHQVTQMGQEVILRCVPISNHLYFYWYRQILGQKVEFLVSFYNNEISEKSEIFDDQFSVERPDGSNFTLKIRSTKLEDSAMYFCASGVTYEQYFGPGTRLTVT.

CDR3 in amino acids: CASSLEQGSTDTQYF. The CDR3 region has the DNA TGTGCCAGCAGCTTGGAACAGGGCAGCACAGATACGCAGTATTTT. The gene calls are TRBV5-4 and TRBJ2-3, with TRBD1 as a possible D gene (6 bases). CDR3 size: 15 residues. In germline, CDR1 is SGHNT, CDR2 YYREEE (reference sequence). V lost 0 bases to trimming and J lost 0 bases, with 8 bases between them.

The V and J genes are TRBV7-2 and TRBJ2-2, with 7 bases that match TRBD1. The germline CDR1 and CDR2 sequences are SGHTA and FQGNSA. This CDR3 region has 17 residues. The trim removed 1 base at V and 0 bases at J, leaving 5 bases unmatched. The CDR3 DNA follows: TGTGCCAGCAGCTTAGTAGGGGGCAGCTCGAACACCGGGGAGCTGTTTTTT. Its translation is CASSLVGGSSNTGELFF.

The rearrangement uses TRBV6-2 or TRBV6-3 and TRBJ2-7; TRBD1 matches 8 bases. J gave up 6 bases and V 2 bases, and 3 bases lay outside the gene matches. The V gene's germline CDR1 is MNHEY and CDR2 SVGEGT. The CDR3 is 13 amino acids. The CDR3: CASSYGRGLEQYF. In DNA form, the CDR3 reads TGTGCCAGCAGTTACGGCAGGGGGCTCGAGCAGTACTTC.

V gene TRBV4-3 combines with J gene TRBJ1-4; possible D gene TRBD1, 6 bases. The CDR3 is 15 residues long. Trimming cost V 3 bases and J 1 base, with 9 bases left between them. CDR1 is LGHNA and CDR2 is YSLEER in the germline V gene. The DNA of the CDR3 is TGCGCCAGCAGCCAGCCAGGGGTAACTAATGAAAAACTGTTTTTT. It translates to CASSQPGVTNEKLFF.

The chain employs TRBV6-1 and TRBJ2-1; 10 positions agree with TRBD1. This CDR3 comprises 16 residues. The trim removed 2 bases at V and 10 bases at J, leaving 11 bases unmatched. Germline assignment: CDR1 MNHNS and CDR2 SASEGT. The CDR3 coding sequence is TGTGCCAGCAGTGAATTTGTTTGGGACAGGGGCAGGGAGCAGTTCTTC. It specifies CASSEFVWDRGREQFF.

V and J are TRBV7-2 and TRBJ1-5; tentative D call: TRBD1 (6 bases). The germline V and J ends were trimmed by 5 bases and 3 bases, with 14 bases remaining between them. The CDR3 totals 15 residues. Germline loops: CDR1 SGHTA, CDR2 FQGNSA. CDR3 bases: TGTGCCAGCAGCGTAACGTACAGGGCCAATCAGCCCCAGCATTTT. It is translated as CASSVTYRANQPQHF.

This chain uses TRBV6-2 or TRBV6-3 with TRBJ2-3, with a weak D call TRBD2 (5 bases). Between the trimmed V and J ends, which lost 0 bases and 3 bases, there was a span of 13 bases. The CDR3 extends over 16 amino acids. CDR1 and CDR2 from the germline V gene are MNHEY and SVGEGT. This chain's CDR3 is CASSYSVIANTDTQYF. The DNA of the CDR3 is TGTGCCAGCAGTTACTCGGTAATAGCGAATACAGATACGCAGTATTTT.

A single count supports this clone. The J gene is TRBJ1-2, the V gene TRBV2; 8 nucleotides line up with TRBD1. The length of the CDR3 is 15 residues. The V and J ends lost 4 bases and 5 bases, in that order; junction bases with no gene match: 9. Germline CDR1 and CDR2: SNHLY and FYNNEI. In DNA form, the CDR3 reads TGTGCCAGCAGTGGAACGGCAGGGGGCCGGTATGGCTACACCTTC. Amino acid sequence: CASSGTAGGRYGYTF. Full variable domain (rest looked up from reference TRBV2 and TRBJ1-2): EPEVTQTPSHQVTQMGQEVILRCVPISNHLYFYWYRQILGQKVEFLVSFYNNEISEKSEIFDDQFSVERPDGSNFTLKIRSTKLEDSAMYFCASSGTAGGRYGYTFGSGTRLTVV.

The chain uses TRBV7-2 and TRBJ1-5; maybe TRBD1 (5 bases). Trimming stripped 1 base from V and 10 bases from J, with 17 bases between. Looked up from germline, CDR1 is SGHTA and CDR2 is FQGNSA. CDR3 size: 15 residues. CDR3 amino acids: CASSLDEAAGGPQHF. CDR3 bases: TGTGCCAGCAGCTTAGACGAGGCCGCGGGGGGACCCCAGCATTTT.

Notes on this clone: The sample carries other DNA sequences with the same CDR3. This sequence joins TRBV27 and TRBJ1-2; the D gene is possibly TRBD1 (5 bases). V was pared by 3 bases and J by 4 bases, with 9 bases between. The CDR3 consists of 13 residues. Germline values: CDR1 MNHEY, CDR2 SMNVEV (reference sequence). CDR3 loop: CASSFGGGYGYTF. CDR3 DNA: TGTGCCAGCAGTTTTGGCGGGGGCTATGGCTACACCTTC.

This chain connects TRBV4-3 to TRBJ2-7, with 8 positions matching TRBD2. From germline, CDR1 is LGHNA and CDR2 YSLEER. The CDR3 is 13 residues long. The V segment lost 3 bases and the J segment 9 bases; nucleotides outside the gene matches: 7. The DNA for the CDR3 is TGCGCCAGCAGCCAGGACACCGGGACTAGGCAGTACTTC. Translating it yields CASSQDTGTRQYF.

The CDR3 DNA is TGTGCCTGGACCCCGACAGGGATCTCCTACGAGCAGTACTTC. As protein: CAWTPTGISYEQYF. The chain uses TRBV30 and TRBJ2-7, with 7 bases identical to TRBD1. The CDR3 has 14 residues. J lost 0 bases, V lost 4 bases, and 6 bases had no gene match. The germline gives CDR1 GTSNPN, CDR2 SVGIG (reference sequence).

As DNA, the CDR3 is TGTGCCAGCAGTGAACCGGGACAGTATAATTCACCCCTCCACTTT. This gives the protein CASSEPGQYNSPLHF. The V and J genes are TRBV25-1 and TRBJ1-6; TRBD1 agrees at 7 bases. This CDR3 is built from 15 residues. From germline, CDR1 is MGHDK and CDR2 SYGVNS. J gave up 4 bases and V 2 bases, and 2 bases lay outside the gene matches.

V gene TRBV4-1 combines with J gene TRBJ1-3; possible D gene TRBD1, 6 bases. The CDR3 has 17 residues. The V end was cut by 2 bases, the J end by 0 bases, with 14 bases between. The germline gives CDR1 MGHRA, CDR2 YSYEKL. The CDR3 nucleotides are TGCGCCAGCAGCCAACGCACCGGGACATTCTCTGGAAACACCATATATTTT. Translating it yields CASSQRTGTFSGNTIYF.

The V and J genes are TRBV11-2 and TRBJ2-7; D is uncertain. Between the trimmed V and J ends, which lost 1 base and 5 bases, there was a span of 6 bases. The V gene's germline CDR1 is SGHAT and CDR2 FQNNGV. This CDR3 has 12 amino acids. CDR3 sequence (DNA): TGTGCCAGCAGCTTAGTTTCCAACGAGCAGTACTTC. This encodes CASSLVSNEQYF.

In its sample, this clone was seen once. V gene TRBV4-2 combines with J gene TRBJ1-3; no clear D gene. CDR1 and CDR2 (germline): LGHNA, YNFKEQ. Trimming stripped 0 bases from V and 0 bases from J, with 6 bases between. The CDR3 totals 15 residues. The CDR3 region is CASSQDGLSGNTIYF. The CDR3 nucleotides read TGTGCCAGCAGCCAAGATGGCCTCTCTGGAAACACCATATATTTT.

DNA of the CDR3: TGTGCCAGCATATTGACTAGCGGGATCTACGAGCAGTACTTC. It codes for CASILTSGIYEQYF. The rearrangement uses TRBV6-5 and TRBJ2-7, with 11 bases aligning to TRBD2. J lost 3 bases, V lost 7 bases, and 5 bases had no gene match. This CDR3 is built from 14 residues. Germline CDR1 reads MNHEY; CDR2 reads SVGAGI.

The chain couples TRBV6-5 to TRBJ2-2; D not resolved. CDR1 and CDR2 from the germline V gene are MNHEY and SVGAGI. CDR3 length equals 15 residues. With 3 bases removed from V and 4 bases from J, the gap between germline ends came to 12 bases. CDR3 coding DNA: TGTGCCAGCAGTTATCTCGCGGAAGCCACCGGGGAGCTGTTTTTT. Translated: CASSYLAEATGELFF.

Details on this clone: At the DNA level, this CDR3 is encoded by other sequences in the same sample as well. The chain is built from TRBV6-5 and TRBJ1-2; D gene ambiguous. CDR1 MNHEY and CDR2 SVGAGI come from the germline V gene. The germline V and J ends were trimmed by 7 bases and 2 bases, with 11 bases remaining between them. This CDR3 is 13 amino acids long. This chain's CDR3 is CASTRTGNYGYTF. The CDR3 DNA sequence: TGTGCCAGCACACGGACGGGAAACTATGGCTACACCTTC.

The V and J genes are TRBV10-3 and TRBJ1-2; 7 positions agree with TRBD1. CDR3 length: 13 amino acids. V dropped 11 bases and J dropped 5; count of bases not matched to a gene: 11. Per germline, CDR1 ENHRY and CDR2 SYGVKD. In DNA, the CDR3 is TGTGCCGGGTGCGAGGGGGCGGGGTATGGCTACACCTTC. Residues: CAGCEGAGYGYTF.

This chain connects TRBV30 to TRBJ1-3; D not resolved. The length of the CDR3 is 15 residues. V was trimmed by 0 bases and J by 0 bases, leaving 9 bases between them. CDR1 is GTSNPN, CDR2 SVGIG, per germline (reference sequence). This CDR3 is CAWSVPEGSGNTIYF. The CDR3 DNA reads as TGTGCCTGGAGTGTACCGGAGGGCTCTGGAAACACCATATATTTT. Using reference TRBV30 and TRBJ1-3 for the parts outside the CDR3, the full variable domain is SQTIHQWPATLVQPVGSPLSLECTVEGTSNPNLYWYRQAAGRGLQLLFYSVGIGQISSEVPQNLSASRPQDRQFILSSKKLLLSDSGFYLCAWSVPEGSGNTIYFGEGSWLTVV.

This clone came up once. The CDR3 spells CASSPGQIKSYEQYF. The CDR3 region has the DNA TGTGCCAGCAGCCCGGGACAGATTAAGAGTTACGAGCAGTACTTC. This chain uses TRBV5-4 with TRBJ2-7, with 7 bases that match TRBD1. The CDR3 contains 15 residues. Germline V lookup: CDR1 SGHNT, CDR2 YYREEE (reference sequence). The J segment lost 4 bases and the V segment lost 4 bases, leaving 11 bases of the junction unmatched.

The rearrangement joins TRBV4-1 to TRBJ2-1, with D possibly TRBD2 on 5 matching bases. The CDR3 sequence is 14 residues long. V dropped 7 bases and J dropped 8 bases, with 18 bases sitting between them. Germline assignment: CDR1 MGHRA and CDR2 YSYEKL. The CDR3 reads CASTPGSPGDEQFF. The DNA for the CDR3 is TGCGCCAGCACCCCGGGGTCTCCCGGTGATGAGCAGTTCTTC.

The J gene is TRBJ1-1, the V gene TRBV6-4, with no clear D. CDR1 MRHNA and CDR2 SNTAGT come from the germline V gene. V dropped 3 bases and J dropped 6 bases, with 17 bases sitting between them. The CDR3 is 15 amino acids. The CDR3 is CASSDAAALGSEAFF. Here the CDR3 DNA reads TGTGCCAGCAGTGATGCGGCCGCCCTTGGGTCTGAAGCTTTCTTT.

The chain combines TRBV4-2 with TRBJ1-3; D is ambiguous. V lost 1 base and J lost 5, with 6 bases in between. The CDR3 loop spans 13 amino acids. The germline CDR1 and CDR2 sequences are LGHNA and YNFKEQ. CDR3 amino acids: CASSQGARNTIYF. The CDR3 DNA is TGTGCCAGCAGCCAAGGGGCCCGAAACACCATATATTTT.

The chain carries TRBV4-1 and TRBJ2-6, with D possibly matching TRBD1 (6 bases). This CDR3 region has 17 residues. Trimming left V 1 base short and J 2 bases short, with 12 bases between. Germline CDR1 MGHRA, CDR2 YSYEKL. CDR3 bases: TGCGCCAGCAGCCAAGGGCGGCAGGGGACTGGGGCCAACGTCCTGACTTTC. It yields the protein CASSQGRQGTGANVLTF.